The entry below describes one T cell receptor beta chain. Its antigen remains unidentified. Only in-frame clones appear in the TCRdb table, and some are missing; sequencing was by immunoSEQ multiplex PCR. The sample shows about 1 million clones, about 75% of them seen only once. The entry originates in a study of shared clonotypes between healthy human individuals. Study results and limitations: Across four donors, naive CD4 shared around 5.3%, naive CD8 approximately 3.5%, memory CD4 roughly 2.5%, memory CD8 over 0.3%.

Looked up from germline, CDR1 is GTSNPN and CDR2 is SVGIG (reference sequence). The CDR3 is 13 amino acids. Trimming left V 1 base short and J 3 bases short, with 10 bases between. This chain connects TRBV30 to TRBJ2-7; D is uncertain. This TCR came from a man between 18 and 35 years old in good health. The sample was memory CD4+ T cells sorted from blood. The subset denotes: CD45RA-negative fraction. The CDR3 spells CAWSEGWDYEQYF. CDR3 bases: TGTGCCTGGAGTGAGGGTTGGGACTACGAGCAGTACTTC.